This TCR beta chain originates from a study of graft-versus-host responses after intestinal transplantation. Only in-frame clones appear in the TCRdb table, and some are missing; sequencing was by immunoSEQ multiplex PCR. The table lists almost 70,000 clones, roughly 92% of them singletons, with about 6.9% in the top ten. CDR3 size: 16 residues. V was clipped by 0 bases and J by 0 bases, with 12 bases between them. Germline V gene lookup returns CDR1 SGHAT and CDR2 FQNNGV. The TCR comes from a human patient who received an intestinal transplant, so some T cells may come from the graft donor. Sequenced here: bone marrow, sampled approximately 700 days after intestinal transplantation. V usage is TRBV11-2 and J usage is TRBJ2-7; possibly TRBD1 or TRBD2 for D (5 bases each). The CDR3 here is CASSLEFSGSSYEQYF. CDR3 nucleotides: TGTGCCAGCAGCTTAGAGTTTTCAGGGAGCTCCTACGAGCAGTACTTC.